This TCR beta chain is drawn from a study of T cell responses to AZD1222 COVID-19 vaccine. Profiled with immunoSEQ multiplex PCR; TCRdb holds only in-frame clones, not every one. Of 110,000 or so clones in the sample, about 86% are singletons; the top ten hold 3% to 3.5%. Whole-study findings and limits: A rise in Spike-specific TCR breadth and depth followed two AZD1222 doses. White British people made up most donors, females outnumbered males, and clonal diversity was possibly underestimated. CD4 TCRs linked to vaccination spanned spike, dominating at 160-218 and 743-854. Only after the peak T cell response were repertoires sampled.

In its sample, this clone was seen once. Antigen: not known. This clonotype was obtained from an adult in good health. Sequenced material: peripheral blood, taken on day 0 of AZD1222 vaccination.

CDR3 loop: CASSDLTGANTGELFF. The CDR3 DNA reads TGTGCCAGCTCAGATCTGACAGGGGCGAACACCGGGGAGCTGTTTTTT. This rearrangement joins TRBV18 to TRBJ2-2, with TRBD1 matching over 8 bases. Per the germline V gene, CDR1 is KGHSH and CDR2 is LQKENI. Trimming cost V 5 bases and J 0 bases; bases outside gene matches: 5. The CDR3 totals 16 residues.